The 8 T cell receptor beta chains below were found in one sample sequenced in a study of blood T cell repertoires in COVID-19. The protocol was immunoSEQ multiplex PCR, while the TCRdb copy is restricted to in-frame clones and leaves out a portion. The sample yields 50,000 to 80,000 clones, 70% to 90% seen once. Sequencing was done on a sample of PBMCs or T cells enriched from blood (not recorded which). The receptors stem from a woman aged 40 to 50 who had recovered from COVID-19.

This rearrangement joins TRBV15 to TRBJ2-7; D is unclear. The CDR3 sequence is 15 residues long. CDR1 is LNHNV and CDR2 is YYDKDF in the germline V gene (reference sequence). The germline V and J ends were trimmed by 1 base and 4 bases, with 14 bases remaining between them. The CDR3 is CATSRAPTDLYEQYF. The DNA of the CDR3 is TGTGCCACCAGCAGAGCTCCCACAGATTTATACGAGCAGTACTTC.

This clone occurred once. V gene TRBV6-6 combines with J gene TRBJ2-7, with TRBD1 as a possible D gene (6 bases). With 6 bases removed from V and 0 bases from J, the gap between germline ends came to 15 bases. The CDR3 length is 15 residues. Germline values: CDR1 MNHNY, CDR2 SVGAGI (reference sequence). DNA of the CDR3: TGTGCCAGCAGAGAGGGAACAGGGAGCTCCTACGAGCAGTACTTC. Translating gives CASREGTGSSYEQYF.

V gene TRBV6-5 combines with J gene TRBJ2-3; TRBD2 might be the D (5 bases). Trimming removed 1 base from V and 4 bases from J, with 9 bases in between. Germline CDR1 is MNHEY and CDR2 is SVGAGI. This CDR3 comprises 14 residues. CDR3 in amino acids: CASSYLARPDTQYF. DNA for the CDR3: TGTGCCAGCAGTTACTTAGCGCGTCCAGATACGCAGTATTTT.

The rearrangement uses TRBV25-1 and TRBJ1-2; 7 nucleotides align to TRBD1. Germline CDR1 is MGHDK and CDR2 is SYGVNS. V lost 7 bases to trimming and J lost 5 bases; unmatched junction nucleotides: 10. The CDR3 extends over 14 amino acids. The CDR3: CASTPTGLWYGYTF. The CDR3 region has the DNA TGTGCCAGCACTCCGACAGGGTTGTGGTATGGCTACACCTTC.

The V call is TRBV7-8, the J call TRBJ1-5; no clear D gene. Deletions cut 5 bases from V and 5 bases from J, with 10 bases between. CDR1 is SGHVS and CDR2 is FQNEAQ in the germline V gene. This CDR3 is built from 13 residues. CDR3 loop: CASSRGGDQPQHF. The CDR3 bases are TGTGCCAGCAGCCGCGGCGGGGATCAGCCCCAGCATTTT.

J is TRBJ1-4 and V is TRBV6-5, with a possible D match to TRBD1 (5 bases). V lost 0 bases to trimming and J lost 0 bases, with 8 bases between them. Germline CDR1 reads MNHEY; CDR2 reads SVGAGI. The CDR3 contains 16 residues. The CDR3 nucleotides read TGTGCCAGCAGTTACTCGGGGGGTGCAACTAATGAAAAACTGTTTTTT. Translated: CASSYSGGATNEKLFF.

The CDR3 reads CASRPASGGDTGELFF. Here the CDR3 DNA reads TGTGCCAGCAGGCCTGCTAGCGGGGGGGACACCGGGGAGCTGTTTTTT. The gene calls are TRBV6-2 or TRBV6-3 and TRBJ2-2; 12 bases agree with TRBD2. J gave up 3 bases and V 6 bases, and 5 bases lay outside the gene matches. Germline CDR1 MNHEY, CDR2 SVGEGT. The CDR3 has 16 amino acids.

This chain links TRBV2 with TRBJ2-2, with 10 bases lining up with TRBD1. V lost 7 bases to trimming and J lost 13 bases; unmatched junction nucleotides: 12. The CDR3 has 14 residues. Per germline, CDR1 SNHLY and CDR2 FYNNEI. CDR3 sequence: CASTRTGGTKGLFF. CDR3 sequence (DNA): TGTGCCAGCACCAGGACAGGGGGGACTAAGGGGCTGTTTTTT.